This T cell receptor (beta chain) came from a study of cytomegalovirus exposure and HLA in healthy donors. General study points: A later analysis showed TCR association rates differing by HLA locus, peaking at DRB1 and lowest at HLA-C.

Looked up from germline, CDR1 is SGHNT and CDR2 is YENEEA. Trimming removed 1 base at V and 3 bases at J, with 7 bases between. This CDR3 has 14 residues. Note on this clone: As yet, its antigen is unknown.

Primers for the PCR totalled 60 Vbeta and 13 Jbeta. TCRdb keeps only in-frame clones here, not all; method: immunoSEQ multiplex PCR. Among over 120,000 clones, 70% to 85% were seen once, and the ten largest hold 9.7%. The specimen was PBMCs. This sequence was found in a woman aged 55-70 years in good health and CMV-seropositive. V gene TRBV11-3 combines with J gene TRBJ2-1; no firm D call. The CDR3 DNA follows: TGTGCCAGCAGCTTAGGGCGGAACTACAATGAGCAGTTCTTC. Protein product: CASSLGRNYNEQFF.